The TCR beta chain under discussion was sequenced for a study of T-cell memory formation after mild COVID-19 (dated by TCRdb to the early 2020s). At the level of the whole study: TCR sequence clusters from the two donors were found to be largely donor specific. The cohort comprised two young, previously healthy adult volunteers, one female and one male. In a couple of donors, T-cell clones that expanded and contracted after mild COVID-19 were tracked by sequencing TCRalpha and TCRbeta repertoires over time.

Ficoll-Paque density gradient centrifugation was used to isolate PBMCs. Study-level results and caveats: Contracting CD4+ clones were located mainly in the CM and EM memory subsets, whereas CD8+ clones were found to be enriched in EMRA. Whether the second-wave clones peaking on day 37 were SARS-CoV-2 specific was not confirmed. The study included only a couple of mild cases, and larger cohorts that include severe cases with pre-infection samples were judged to be necessary. From day 15 to 85, contracting clones showed balanced CD4/CD8 phenotypes, whereas a second wave of clones that expanded from day 15 to 37 leaned towards CD4+. Some responding clones were detected in pre-infection memory, suggesting pre-existing cross-reactive memory T cells joined the SARS-CoV-2 response.

Sequenced using an Illumina NovaSeq 6000. TCRalpha and TCRbeta cDNA libraries were built by 5'RACE with constant-segment primers, adding sample barcodes and unique molecular identifiers. Trizol reagent was used to extract RNA from every sample. The libraries were amplified in two PCR steps, and the second step added a second sample barcode and Illumina TruSeq adapters. The libraries were sequenced on an Illumina NovaSeq using 2 x 150 bp paired-end reads. Concerning the study's data processing: Reads were demultiplexed and collapsed into UMI-guided consensus sequences with migec v1.2.7. Using mixcr v2.1.11, UMI consensuses were aligned to TRA and TRB V and J templates and then assembled into clonotypes. A clonotype was counted as expanded or contracted only if both edgeR and NoisET called the change significant, with noise models trained on biological replicates. For edgeR calls, a false discovery rate-adjusted p below 0.01 and a log2 fold-change threshold of 1 were applied. As an exploratory analysis of dynamics, max-normalized trajectories of the 1000 most abundant clonotypes were examined by PCA with hierarchical clustering. Separately sequenced CD4+ and CD8+ repertoires were used to assign a CD4 or CD8 phenotype to each responding clone. Using fastp at Q25 and MiXCR, TCRdb reprocessed the public reads and kept productive beta chains. One record per CDR3 amino acid sequence lists the most common genes and DNA. V and J calls and clone size were set by TCRdb, not the authors. The sample records 200,000 to 250,000 distinct CDR3 sequences, roughly 15% of which are singletons. The ten largest clones add up to approximately 3.6% of the sample.

This clonotype showed up just a few times. Its antigen remains undetermined. The sample holds no much larger clone one base away, and base qualities are not on file. V loses 0 bases of germline sequence and J loses 5 bases, and the interval between the two ends is 17 bases. Per the germline V gene (reference sequence), DFQATT is the CDR1 and SNEGSKA is the CDR2. The cysteine opens and the phenylalanine closes a CDR3 of 15 amino acids. The sequence is cut down to CDR3 DNA, 45 bases in frame from base 1. Recombination linked TRBV20-1 to TRBJ2-7; a tentative D call is TRBD2 (6 bases match). Input material: PBMCs or a T cell subset sorted from them (not recorded which). The sequence came from a man in his late teens or twenties who had mild COVID-19 (a few samples of this study predate the infection). The sample titles of this study are shuffled in the database, so cell type and time point are left out; the donor was told from shared clones. For the CDR3, the sequence is CSARDGLGGSHEQYF. The nucleotide sequence reads as follows: TGCAGTGCTAGAGATGGCCTGGGGGGAAGCCACGAGCAGTACTTC.